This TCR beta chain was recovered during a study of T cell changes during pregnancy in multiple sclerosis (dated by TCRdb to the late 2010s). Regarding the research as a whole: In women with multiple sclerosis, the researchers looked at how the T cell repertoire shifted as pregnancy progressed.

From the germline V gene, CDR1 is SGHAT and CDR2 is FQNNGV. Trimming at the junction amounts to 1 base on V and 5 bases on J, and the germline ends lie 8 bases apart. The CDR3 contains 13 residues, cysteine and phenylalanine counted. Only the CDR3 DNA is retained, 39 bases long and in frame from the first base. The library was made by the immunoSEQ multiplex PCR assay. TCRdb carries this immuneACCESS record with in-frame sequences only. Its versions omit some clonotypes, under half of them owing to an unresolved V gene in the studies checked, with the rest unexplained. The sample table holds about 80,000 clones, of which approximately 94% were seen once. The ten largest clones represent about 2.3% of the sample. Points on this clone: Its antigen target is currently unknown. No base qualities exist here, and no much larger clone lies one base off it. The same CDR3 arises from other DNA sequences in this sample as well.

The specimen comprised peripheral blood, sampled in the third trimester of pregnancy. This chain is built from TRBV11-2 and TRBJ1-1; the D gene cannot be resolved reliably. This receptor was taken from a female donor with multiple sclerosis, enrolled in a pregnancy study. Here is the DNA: TGTGCCAGCAGCTTAGGGGGAGATACTGAAGCTTTCTTT. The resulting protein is CASSLGGDTEAFF.